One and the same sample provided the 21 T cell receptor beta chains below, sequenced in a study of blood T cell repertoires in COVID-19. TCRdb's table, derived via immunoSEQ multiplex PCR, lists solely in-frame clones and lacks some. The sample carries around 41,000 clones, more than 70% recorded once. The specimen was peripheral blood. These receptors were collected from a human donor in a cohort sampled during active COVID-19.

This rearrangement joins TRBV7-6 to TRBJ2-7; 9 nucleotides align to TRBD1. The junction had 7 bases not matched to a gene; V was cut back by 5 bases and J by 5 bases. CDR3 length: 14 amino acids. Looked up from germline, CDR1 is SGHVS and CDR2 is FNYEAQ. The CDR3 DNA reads TGTGCCAGCAGCCCCGGGACAGGGATCAACGAGCAGTACTTC. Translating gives CASSPGTGINEQYF.

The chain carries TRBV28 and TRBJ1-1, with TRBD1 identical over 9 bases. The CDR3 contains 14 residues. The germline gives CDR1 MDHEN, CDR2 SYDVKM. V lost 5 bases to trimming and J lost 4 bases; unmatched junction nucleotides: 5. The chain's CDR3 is CASSAQTGGTEAFF. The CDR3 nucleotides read TGTGCCAGCAGTGCACAGACAGGGGGCACTGAAGCTTTCTTT.

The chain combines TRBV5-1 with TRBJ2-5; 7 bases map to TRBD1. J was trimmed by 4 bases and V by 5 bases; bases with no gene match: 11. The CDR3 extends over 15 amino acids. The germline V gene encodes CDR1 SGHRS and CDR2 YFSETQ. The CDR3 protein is CASSWGKGASETQYF. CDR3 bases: TGCGCCAGCAGTTGGGGAAAGGGGGCATCAGAGACCCAGTACTTC.

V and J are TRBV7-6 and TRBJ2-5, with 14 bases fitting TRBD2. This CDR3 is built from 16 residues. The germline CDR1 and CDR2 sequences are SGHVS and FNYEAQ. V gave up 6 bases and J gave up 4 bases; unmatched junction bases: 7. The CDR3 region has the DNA TGTGCCAGCAGTTCGGGACTAGCGGGAGTTCGAGAGACCCAGTACTTC. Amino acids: CASSSGLAGVRETQYF.

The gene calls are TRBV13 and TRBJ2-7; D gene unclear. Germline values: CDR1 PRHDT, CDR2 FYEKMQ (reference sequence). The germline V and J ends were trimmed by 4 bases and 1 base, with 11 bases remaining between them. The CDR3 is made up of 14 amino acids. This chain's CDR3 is CASSSTSWSYEQYF. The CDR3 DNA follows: TGTGCCAGCAGCTCTACCTCCTGGTCCTACGAGCAGTACTTC.

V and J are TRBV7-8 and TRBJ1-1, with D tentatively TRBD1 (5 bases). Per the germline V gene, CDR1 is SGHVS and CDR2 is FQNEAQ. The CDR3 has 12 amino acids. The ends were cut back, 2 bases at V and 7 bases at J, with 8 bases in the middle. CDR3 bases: TGTGCCAGCAGCTTACGGGGGGGTGAAGCTTTCTTT. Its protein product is CASSLRGGEAFF.

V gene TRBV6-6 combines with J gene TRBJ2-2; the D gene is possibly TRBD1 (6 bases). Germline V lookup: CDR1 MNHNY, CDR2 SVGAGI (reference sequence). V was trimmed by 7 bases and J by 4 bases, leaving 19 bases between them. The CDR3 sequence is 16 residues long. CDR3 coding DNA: TGTGCCAGCACCCAAGGCAGGGGACGGGGCACCGGGGAGCTGTTTTTT. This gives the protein CASTQGRGRGTGELFF.

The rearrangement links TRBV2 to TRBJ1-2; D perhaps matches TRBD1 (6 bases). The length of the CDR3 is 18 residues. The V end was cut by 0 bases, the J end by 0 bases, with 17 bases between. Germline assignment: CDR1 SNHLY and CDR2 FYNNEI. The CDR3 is CASSEAPPQGPANYGYTF. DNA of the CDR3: TGTGCCAGCAGTGAAGCGCCTCCCCAGGGGCCCGCTAACTATGGCTACACCTTC.

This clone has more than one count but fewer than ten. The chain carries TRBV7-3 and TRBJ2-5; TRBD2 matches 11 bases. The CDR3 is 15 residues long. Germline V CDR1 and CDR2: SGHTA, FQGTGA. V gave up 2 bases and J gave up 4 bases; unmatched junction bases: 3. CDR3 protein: CASSLSGLAGETQYF. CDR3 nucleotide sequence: TGTGCCAGCAGCTTATCCGGACTAGCGGGAGAGACCCAGTACTTC.

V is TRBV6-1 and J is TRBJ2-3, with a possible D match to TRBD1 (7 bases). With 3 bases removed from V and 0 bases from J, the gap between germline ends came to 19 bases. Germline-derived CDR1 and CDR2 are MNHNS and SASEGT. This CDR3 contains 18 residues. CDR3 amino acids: CASSDLLTTGTSTDTQYF. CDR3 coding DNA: TGTGCCAGCAGTGACCTATTGACGACAGGGACTAGCACAGATACGCAGTATTTT.

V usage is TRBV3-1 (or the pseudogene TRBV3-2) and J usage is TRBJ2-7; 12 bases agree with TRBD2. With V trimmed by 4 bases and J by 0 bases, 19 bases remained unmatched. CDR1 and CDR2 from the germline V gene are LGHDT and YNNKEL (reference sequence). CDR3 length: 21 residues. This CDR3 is CASSPGGGETSGRPGSYEQYF. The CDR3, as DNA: TGTGCCAGCAGCCCGGGGGGGGGAGAGACTAGCGGGAGACCAGGCTCCTACGAGCAGTACTTC.

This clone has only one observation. The CDR3 nucleotides are TGTGCCAGCAGCCGCGACAGGGTGGGGAATGAAAAACTGTTTTTT. It specifies CASSRDRVGNEKLFF. The chain combines TRBV14 with TRBJ1-4; TRBD1 aligns across 7 bases. Per germline, CDR1 SGHDN and CDR2 FVKESK. The CDR3 is 15 amino acids. Trimming cost V 4 bases and J 5 bases; bases outside gene matches: 7.

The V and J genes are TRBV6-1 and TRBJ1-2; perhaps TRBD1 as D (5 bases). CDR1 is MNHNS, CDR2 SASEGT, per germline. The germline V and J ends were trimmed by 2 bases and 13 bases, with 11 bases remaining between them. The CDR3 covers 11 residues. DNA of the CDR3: TGTGCCAGCAGTGAATGGGGGGGTCTCACCTTC. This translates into CASSEWGGLTF.

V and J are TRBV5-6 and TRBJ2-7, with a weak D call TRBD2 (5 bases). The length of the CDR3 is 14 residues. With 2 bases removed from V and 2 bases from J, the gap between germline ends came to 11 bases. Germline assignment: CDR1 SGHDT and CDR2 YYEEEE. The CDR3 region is CASSLLTRPYEQYF. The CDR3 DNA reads TGTGCCAGCAGCTTACTAACTAGGCCCTACGAGCAGTACTTC. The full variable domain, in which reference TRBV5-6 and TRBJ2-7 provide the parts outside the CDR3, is DAGVTQSPTHLIKTRGQQVTLRCSPKSGHDTVSWYQQALGQGPQFIFQYYEEEERQRGNFPDRFSGHQFPNYSSELNVNALLLGDSALYLCASSLLTRPYEQYFGPGTRLTVT.

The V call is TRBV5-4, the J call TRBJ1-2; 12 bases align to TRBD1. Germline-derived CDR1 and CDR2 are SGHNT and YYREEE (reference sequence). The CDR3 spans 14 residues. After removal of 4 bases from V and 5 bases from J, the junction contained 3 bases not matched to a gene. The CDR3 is CASSPGQGAYGYTF. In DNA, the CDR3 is TGTGCCAGCAGCCCGGGACAGGGGGCGTATGGCTACACCTTC. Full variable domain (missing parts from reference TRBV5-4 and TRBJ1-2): ETGVTQSPTHLIKTRGQQVTLRCSSQSGHNTVSWYQQALGQGPQFIFQYYREEENGRGNFPPRFSGLQFPNYSSELNVNALELDDSALYLCASSPGQGAYGYTFGSGTRLTVV.

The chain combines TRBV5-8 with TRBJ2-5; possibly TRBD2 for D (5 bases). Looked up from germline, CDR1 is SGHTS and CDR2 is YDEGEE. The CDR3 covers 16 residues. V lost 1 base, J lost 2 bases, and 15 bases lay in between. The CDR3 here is CASSLRRASPQETQYF. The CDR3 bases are TGTGCCAGCAGCTTGCGTCGGGCTAGCCCTCAAGAGACCCAGTACTTC.

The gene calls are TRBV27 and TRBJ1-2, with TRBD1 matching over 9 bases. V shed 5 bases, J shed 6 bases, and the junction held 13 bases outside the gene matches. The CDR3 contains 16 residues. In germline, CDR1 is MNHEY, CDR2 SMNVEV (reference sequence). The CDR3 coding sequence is TGTGCCAGCAGTCGCATCCCCGGGACAGGGCGGAATGGCTACACCTTC. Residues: CASSRIPGTGRNGYTF.

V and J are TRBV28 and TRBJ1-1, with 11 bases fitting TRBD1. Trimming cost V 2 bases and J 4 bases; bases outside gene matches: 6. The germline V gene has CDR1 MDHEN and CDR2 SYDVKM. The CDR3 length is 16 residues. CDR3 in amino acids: CASSLLGQGAGTEAFF. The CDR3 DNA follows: TGTGCCAGCAGTTTACTAGGACAGGGGGCGGGCACTGAAGCTTTCTTT.

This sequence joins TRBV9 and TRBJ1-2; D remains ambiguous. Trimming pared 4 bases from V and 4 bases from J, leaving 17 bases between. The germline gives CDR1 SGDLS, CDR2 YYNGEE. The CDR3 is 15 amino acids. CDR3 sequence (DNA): TGTGCCAGCAGCCCATCCGAGCGGACGGTCTATGGCTACACCTTC. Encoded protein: CASSPSERTVYGYTF.

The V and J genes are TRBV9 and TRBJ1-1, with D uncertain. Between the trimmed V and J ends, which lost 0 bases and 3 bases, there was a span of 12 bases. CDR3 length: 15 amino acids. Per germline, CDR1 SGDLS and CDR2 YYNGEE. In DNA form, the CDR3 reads TGTGCCAGCAGCGTAGCACCCGGGCGGGACACTGAAGCTTTCTTT. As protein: CASSVAPGRDTEAFF.

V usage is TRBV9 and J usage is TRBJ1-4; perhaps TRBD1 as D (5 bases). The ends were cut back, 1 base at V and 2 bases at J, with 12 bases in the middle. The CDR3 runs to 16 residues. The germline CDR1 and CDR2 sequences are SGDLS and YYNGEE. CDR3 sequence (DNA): TGTGCCAGCAGCGTACGGCGGGGGGACACTAATGAAAAACTGTTTTTT. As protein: CASSVRRGDTNEKLFF.